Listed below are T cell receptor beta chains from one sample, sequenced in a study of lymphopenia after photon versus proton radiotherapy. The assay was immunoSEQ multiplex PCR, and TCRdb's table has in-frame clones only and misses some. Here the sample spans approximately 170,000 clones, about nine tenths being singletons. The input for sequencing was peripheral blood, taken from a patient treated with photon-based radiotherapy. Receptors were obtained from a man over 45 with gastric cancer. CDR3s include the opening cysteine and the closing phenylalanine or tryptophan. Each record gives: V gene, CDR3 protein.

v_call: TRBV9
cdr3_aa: CASSVVPGLAGEETQYF

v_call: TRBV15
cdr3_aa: CATSRGGGYEKLFF

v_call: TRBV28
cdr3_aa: CASSPTGTSNQPQHF

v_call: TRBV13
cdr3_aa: CASSLFRDRGEKLFF

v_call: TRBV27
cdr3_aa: CASRALDIYEQYF

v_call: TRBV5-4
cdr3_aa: CASHSVTGQETQYF

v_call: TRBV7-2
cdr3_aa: CASSRDQYTDTQYF

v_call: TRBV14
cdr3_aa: CASSPRAYNEQFF

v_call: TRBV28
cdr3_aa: CASSSDSNYGYTF

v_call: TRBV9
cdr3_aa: CASSAGGAGYGYTF

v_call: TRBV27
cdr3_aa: CASSPIGQGGNQPQHF

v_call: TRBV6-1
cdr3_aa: CASSGQGGSYGYTF

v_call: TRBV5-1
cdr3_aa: CASSLGDRVNTEAFF

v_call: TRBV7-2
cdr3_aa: CASSLIQGQHYEQYF

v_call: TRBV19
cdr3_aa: CASRESQGDTQYF

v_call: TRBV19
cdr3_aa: CASNPGGNIDYGYTF

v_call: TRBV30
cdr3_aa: CAWSAGAYEQYF

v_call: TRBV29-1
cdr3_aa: CSVVGLARTDTQYF

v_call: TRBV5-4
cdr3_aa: CASSGGQPYGTDTQYF

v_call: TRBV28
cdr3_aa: CASTQGNYEQYF

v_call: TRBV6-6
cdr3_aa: CASSLDRDEQYF

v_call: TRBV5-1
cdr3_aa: CASSLGTGGYQPQHF

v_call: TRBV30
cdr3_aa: CAWSAGQTSVDEQFF

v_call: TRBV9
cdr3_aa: CASSVGDRGFTGELFF

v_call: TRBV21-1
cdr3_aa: CASSNSPRGHSYEQYF

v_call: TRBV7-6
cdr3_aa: CASSLGQNYEQYF

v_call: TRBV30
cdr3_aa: CAWSVLGTDTQYF

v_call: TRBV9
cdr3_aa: CASSVAPGQGQETQYF

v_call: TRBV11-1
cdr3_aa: CASSLSTGDYGYTF

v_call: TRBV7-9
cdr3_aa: CASSLGQVTSTDTQYF

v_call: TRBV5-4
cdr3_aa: CASSSVTGRDTEAFF

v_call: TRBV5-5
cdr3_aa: CASHSPGHSYGYTF

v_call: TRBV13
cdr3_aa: CASSRDGYGYTF

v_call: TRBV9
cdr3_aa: CASSVHVSSGANVLTF

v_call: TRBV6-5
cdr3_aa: CASSYAITEETQYF

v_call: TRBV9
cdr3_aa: CASSVSGKSTDTQYF

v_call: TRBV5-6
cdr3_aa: CASSLADYEQYF